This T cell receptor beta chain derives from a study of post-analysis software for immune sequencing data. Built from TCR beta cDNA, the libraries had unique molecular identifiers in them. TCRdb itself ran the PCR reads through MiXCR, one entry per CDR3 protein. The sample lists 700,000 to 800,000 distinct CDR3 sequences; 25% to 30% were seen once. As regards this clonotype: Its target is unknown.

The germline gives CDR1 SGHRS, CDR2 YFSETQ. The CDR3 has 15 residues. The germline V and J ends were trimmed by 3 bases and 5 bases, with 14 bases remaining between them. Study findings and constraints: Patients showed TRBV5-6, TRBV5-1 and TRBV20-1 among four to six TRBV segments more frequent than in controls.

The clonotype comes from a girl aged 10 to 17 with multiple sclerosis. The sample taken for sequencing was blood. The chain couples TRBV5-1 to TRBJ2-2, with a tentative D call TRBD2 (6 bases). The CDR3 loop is CASSSSAEGTGELFF. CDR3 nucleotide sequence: TGCGCCAGCAGCTCCTCAGCGGAGGGAACCGGGGAGCTGTTTTTT.